Shown below are 22 T cell receptor beta chains from a single sample sequenced in a study of vaccination and CD4 T cells after COVID-19. Treatment in this sample: roughly 11-day PBMC culture with coronavirus spike peptide pools or control peptides (ViraFEST assay). These receptors have no identified antigens. Sequencing of DNA taken from cultured CD4+ T cells relied on the Oncomine TCR Beta short-read assay. TCRdb independently ran MiXCR on the PCR reads; one entry per CDR3 protein. The sample records about 11,000 distinct CDR3 sequences, almost 65% being singletons. The specimen comprised CD4+ T cells from blood, cultured in vitro, sampled before SARS-CoV-2 vaccination. The receptor set was obtained from a human donor who had recovered from COVID-19.

V usage is TRBV27 and J usage is TRBJ1-2; D perhaps matches TRBD1 (5 bases). The ends were cut back, 4 bases at V and 1 base at J, with 13 bases in the middle. Looked up from germline, CDR1 is MNHEY and CDR2 is SMNVEV (reference sequence). The CDR3 consists of 15 residues. The CDR3 DNA reads as TGTGCCAGCAGTTCCCAGGGTACCCGTAACTATGGCTACACCTTC. Encoded protein: CASSSQGTRNYGYTF.

This clonotype is a singleton in its sample. This chain links TRBV27 with TRBJ2-6; D is ambiguous. V lost 2 bases to trimming and J lost 2 bases, with 4 bases between them. This CDR3 is built from 14 residues. In germline, CDR1 is MNHEY, CDR2 SMNVEV (reference sequence). The CDR3: CASSLGAGANVLTF. CDR3 DNA: TGTGCCAGCAGTTTAGGGGCTGGGGCCAACGTCCTGACTTTC.

The J gene is TRBJ2-1, the V gene TRBV18, with unresolved D. The germline V and J ends were trimmed by 4 bases and 5 bases, with 18 bases remaining between them. Germline V gives CDR1 KGHSH, CDR2 LQKENI. CDR3 length: 16 residues. Here the CDR3 DNA reads TGTGCCAGCTCACGAGATAGTCCGTTGATCGACAATGAGCAGTTCTTC. It codes for CASSRDSPLIDNEQFF.

The CDR3 nucleotides read TGTGCCACCAGTGGGTTAGCGGGAGCAGATACGCAGTATTTT. Residues: CATSGLAGADTQYF. The gene calls are TRBV24-1 and TRBJ2-3; 9 bases align to TRBD2. The CDR3 consists of 14 residues. Germline V gene sequence: CDR1 KGHDR, CDR2 SFDVKD. V shed 5 bases, J shed 4 bases, and the junction held 3 bases outside the gene matches.

V gene TRBV20-1 combines with J gene TRBJ1-1; 7 bases agree with TRBD1. The junction had 8 bases not matched to a gene; V was cut back by 6 bases and J by 4 bases. Germline values: CDR1 DFQATT, CDR2 SNEGSKA (reference sequence). The CDR3 consists of 13 residues. The CDR3 DNA follows: TGCAGTGCGCCATCGACAGGGACCACTGAAGCTTTCTTT. Amino acid sequence: CSAPSTGTTEAFF.

This chain uses TRBV6-1 with TRBJ2-3; TRBD2 agrees at 9 bases. V shed 2 bases, J shed 6 bases, and the junction held 9 bases outside the gene matches. This CDR3 contains 16 residues. Germline lookup yields CDR1 MNHNS and CDR2 SASEGT. This CDR3 reads CASSERVAGAGDTQYF. The CDR3 DNA is TGTGCCAGCAGTGAAAGGGTAGCGGGAGCAGGGGATACGCAGTATTTT.

This clonotype showed up just once. This chain links TRBV20-1 with TRBJ2-1; possible D gene TRBD2, 6 bases. The CDR3 covers 12 residues. The V and J ends lost 6 bases and 10 bases respectively, with 16 bases between them. Germline V lookup: CDR1 DFQATT, CDR2 SNEGSKA (reference sequence). The DNA for the CDR3 is TGCAGTGCCAATGGACGGGAGTGGGAGCAGTTCTTC. It yields the protein CSANGREWEQFF.

The chain employs TRBV6-2 or TRBV6-3 and TRBJ2-5, with TRBD1 matching over 7 bases. With V trimmed by 6 bases and J by 4 bases, 8 bases remained unmatched. The germline CDR1 and CDR2 sequences are MNHEY and SVGEGT. The CDR3 is 14 residues long. CDR3 amino acids: CASSPTGEGETQYF. The DNA of the CDR3 is TGTGCCAGCAGCCCTACAGGGGAAGGAGAGACCCAGTACTTC.

The chain employs TRBV6-1 and TRBJ2-3, with TRBD2 matching 12 bases. In germline, CDR1 is MNHNS, CDR2 SASEGT. The CDR3 is made up of 17 amino acids. The ends lost 2 bases at V and 2 bases at J; junction bases unmatched: 5. The CDR3 here is CASSELLAGGPTDTQYF. DNA of the CDR3: TGTGCCAGCAGTGAACTGCTAGCGGGAGGGCCCACAGATACGCAGTATTTT.

V gene TRBV5-1 combines with J gene TRBJ1-2; 7 nucleotides align to TRBD1. The CDR3 extends over 14 amino acids. Trimming cost V 3 bases and J 8 bases; bases outside gene matches: 10. Looked up from germline, CDR1 is SGHRS and CDR2 is YFSETQ. In DNA, the CDR3 is TGCGCCAGCAGCTCCCAGGAGGGGGCGCAAGGCTACACCTTC. This codes for CASSSQEGAQGYTF.

In its sample, this clonotype was seen a few times. The chain carries TRBV20-1 and TRBJ2-7, with 10 bases aligning to TRBD1. Germline V gene sequence: CDR1 DFQATT, CDR2 SNEGSKA (reference sequence). This CDR3 spans 13 amino acids. V was clipped by 5 bases and J by 9 bases; unmatched bases: 10. CDR3 residues: CSAPDRGLDRQYF. As DNA, the CDR3 is TGCAGTGCTCCCGACAGGGGGCTGGATCGGCAGTACTTC.

The gene calls are TRBV27 and TRBJ2-1, with D possibly TRBD1 on 6 matching bases. The CDR3 has 15 residues. Germline V CDR1 and CDR2: MNHEY, SMNVEV (reference sequence). The V and J ends lost 5 bases and 4 bases respectively, with 15 bases between them. The CDR3 here is CASSPTDSYYNEQFF. As DNA, the CDR3 is TGTGCCAGCAGTCCGACGGACAGCTATTACAATGAGCAGTTCTTC.

The chain combines TRBV4-1 with TRBJ2-3, with TRBD2 as a possible D gene (6 bases). There are 14 residues in the CDR3. CDR1 and CDR2 (germline): MGHRA, YSYEKL. V was clipped by 4 bases and J by 2 bases, with 10 bases between them. The CDR3 DNA reads as TGCGCCAGCAGCCGCGGGATCCACACAGATACGCAGTATTTT. Amino acids: CASSRGIHTDTQYF.

Here the CDR3 DNA reads TGTGCCAGCAGCTTGGAGGTTAACTATGGCTACACCTTC. It codes for CASSLEVNYGYTF. The chain is built from TRBV5-4 and TRBJ1-2, with unresolved D. The germline V and J ends were trimmed by 0 bases and 1 base, with 4 bases remaining between them. The germline gives CDR1 SGHNT, CDR2 YYREEE (reference sequence). The CDR3 is 13 amino acids. The full variable domain, in which reference TRBV5-4 and TRBJ1-2 provide the parts outside the CDR3, is ETGVTQSPTHLIKTRGQQVTLRCSSQSGHNTVSWYQQALGQGPQFIFQYYREEENGRGNFPPRFSGLQFPNYSSELNVNALELDDSALYLCASSLEVNYGYTFGSGTRLTVV.

This clonotype was seen only a few times. The chain recombines TRBV20-1 with TRBJ2-1, with D hard to call. Germline loops: CDR1 DFQATT, CDR2 SNEGSKA (reference sequence). V gave up 1 base and J gave up 2 bases, with 9 bases separating them. This CDR3 comprises 14 residues. CDR3 sequence (DNA): TGCAGTGCTAGAGGCTACAGCGCCTACAATGAGCAGTTCTTC. Translated, it gives CSARGYSAYNEQFF.

The chain combines TRBV19 with TRBJ2-7, with 10 bases that match TRBD2. Trimming took 5 bases from V and 2 from J; bases not matched to a gene: 6. This CDR3 has 15 amino acids. Germline-derived CDR1 and CDR2 are LNHDA and SQIVND (reference sequence). The CDR3 loop is CASSLRTSGTYEQYF. Written as DNA, the CDR3 is TGTGCCAGTAGTCTTCGGACTAGCGGTACCTACGAGCAGTACTTC.

The chain joins TRBV6-1 to TRBJ2-7; D may be TRBD1 or TRBD2 (5 bases each). Germline loops: CDR1 MNHNS, CDR2 SASEGT. CDR3 length: 14 residues. V lost 1 base to trimming and J lost 2 bases, with 9 bases between them. DNA of the CDR3: TGTGCCAGCAGTGAAGATGGGGGAACCTACGAGCAGTACTTC. Translation: CASSEDGGTYEQYF.

The chain joins TRBV20-1 to TRBJ2-1; 10 bases map to TRBD2. V trimming: 6 bases; J trimming: 0 bases; junction bases outside the gene matches: 2. CDR1 is DFQATT, CDR2 SNEGSKA, per germline (reference sequence). This CDR3 has 14 amino acids. The CDR3 here is CSARLAGSYNEQFF. The CDR3 nucleotides read TGCAGTGCAAGACTAGCGGGCTCCTACAATGAGCAGTTCTTC.

This clonotype was seen only a few times. This chain connects TRBV27 to TRBJ1-5, with TRBD1 as a possible D gene (5 bases). The CDR3 has 17 residues. Germline loops: CDR1 MNHEY, CDR2 SMNVEV (reference sequence). V was cut by 2 bases and J by 2 bases, with 16 bases left in between. CDR3 sequence: CASSLRSGRGGNQPQHF. CDR3 DNA sequence: TGTGCCAGCAGTTTAAGGTCGGGACGGGGAGGCAATCAGCCCCAGCATTTT.

The chain combines TRBV2 with TRBJ1-2; TRBD1 aligns across 8 bases. V dropped 3 bases and J dropped 9; count of bases not matched to a gene: 12. There are 15 residues in the CDR3. Germline V gene sequence: CDR1 SNHLY, CDR2 FYNNEI. For the CDR3, the DNA is TGTGCCAGCAGTGATCTGGGCCAGGGGGCCTACCGCTACACCTTC. Protein sequence: CASSDLGQGAYRYTF.

This chain links TRBV27 with TRBJ2-7; the D gene is possibly TRBD2 (7 bases). The V gene's germline CDR1 is MNHEY and CDR2 SMNVEV (reference sequence). CDR3 length: 15 residues. The ends were cut back, 1 base at V and 3 bases at J, with 13 bases in the middle. The CDR3: CASSLLGGAFYEQYF. CDR3 coding DNA: TGTGCCAGCAGTTTATTGGGGGGGGCCTTCTACGAGCAGTACTTC.

A few counts support this clonotype. The chain couples TRBV15 to TRBJ1-1; D unclear. V was shortened by 1 base and J by 4 bases, with 13 bases between the two germline ends. This CDR3 spans 15 amino acids. From germline, CDR1 is LNHNV and CDR2 YYDKDF (reference sequence). As DNA, the CDR3 is TGTGCCACCAGCAGAGGTCTAAGGGAGATCACTGAAGCTTTCTTT. It specifies CATSRGLREITEAFF.